This T cell receptor beta chain is drawn from a study of cytotoxic CD8 clonotypes in ibrutinib-treated CLL. Overall study context: Around 25 partial and 2 complete responses; at median approximately 68 months, about 14 remitted, roughly 12 progressed. Findings and limits, study-wide: At baseline, clonality was higher than in age-matched healthy donors and correlated with CD8+ counts.

As to this clone: Its antigen is unidentified.

Sequencing was performed with immunoSEQ multiplex PCR; in TCRdb, only in-frame clones are kept and a portion is missing. The sample has nearly 300,000 clones, roughly 76% seen once. Sequenced here: PBMCs, sampled at disease progression, from a patient treated with ibrutinib. The source is a human donor with chronic lymphocytic leukemia.

CDR3 sequence (DNA): TGTGCCAGCAGTCGATTGGCGGTCGGCAATCAGCCCCAGCATTTT. It encodes CASSRLAVGNQPQHF. The rearrangement uses TRBV27 and TRBJ1-5; unclear D gene. From germline, CDR1 is MNHEY and CDR2 SMNVEV (reference sequence). Trimming pared 5 bases from V and 2 bases from J, leaving 13 bases between. The CDR3 is made up of 15 amino acids.